This paragraph reports one T cell receptor (beta chain). No antigen is known for it. This sample was taken from a study of CD8 T cells in ankylosing spondylitis. Study-wide results and caveats: Disease-linked clones reportedly concentrated significantly in matched ankylosing spondylitis synovial fluid.

5'-RACE, quantitative and with molecular barcodes, yielded the TCR beta libraries. TCRdb reprocessed the 5' RACE reads via MiXCR and lists one record per CDR3 protein. In the table there are 300,000 to 400,000 distinct CDR3 sequences, roughly 20% of which are singletons. From germline, CDR1 is KGHSH and CDR2 LQKENI. This CDR3 comprises 15 residues. The V end lost 2 bases, the J end lost 1 base, and 12 bases lay between the germline ends. This receptor was taken from a male donor with ankylosing spondylitis or in good health (not recorded which). The chain has TRBV18 and TRBJ2-7, with D perhaps TRBD2 (5 bases). Input material: blood, either unsorted or a sorted T cell fraction (not recorded which). Here the CDR3 reads CASSPMEVGSYEQYF. The CDR3 nucleotides are TGTGCCAGCTCACCAATGGAGGTAGGGTCCTACGAGCAGTACTTC.